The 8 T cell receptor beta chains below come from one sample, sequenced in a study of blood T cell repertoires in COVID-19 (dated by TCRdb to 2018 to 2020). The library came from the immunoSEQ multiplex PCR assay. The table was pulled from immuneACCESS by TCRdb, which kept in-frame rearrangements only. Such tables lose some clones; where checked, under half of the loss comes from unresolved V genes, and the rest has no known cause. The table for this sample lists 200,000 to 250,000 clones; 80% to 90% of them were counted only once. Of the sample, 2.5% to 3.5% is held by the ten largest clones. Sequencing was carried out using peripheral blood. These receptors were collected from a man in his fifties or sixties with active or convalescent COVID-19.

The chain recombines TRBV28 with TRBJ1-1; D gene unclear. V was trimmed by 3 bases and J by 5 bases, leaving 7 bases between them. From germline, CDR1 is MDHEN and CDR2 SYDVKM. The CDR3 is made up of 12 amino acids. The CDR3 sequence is CASSLIATEAFF. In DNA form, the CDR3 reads TGTGCCAGCAGTTTGATAGCGACTGAAGCTTTCTTT. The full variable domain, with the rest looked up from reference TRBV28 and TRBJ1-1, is DVKVTQSSRYLVKRTGEKVFLECVQDMDHENMFWYRQDPGLGLRLIYFSYDVKMKEKGDIPEGYSVSREKKERFSLILESASTNQTSMYLCASSLIATEAFFGQGTRLTVV.

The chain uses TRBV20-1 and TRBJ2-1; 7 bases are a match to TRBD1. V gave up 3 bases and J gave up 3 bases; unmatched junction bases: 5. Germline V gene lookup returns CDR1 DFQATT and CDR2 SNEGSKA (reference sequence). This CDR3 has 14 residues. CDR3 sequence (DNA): TGCAGTGCTAGTGGCCAGGGGGACTACAATGAGCAGTTCTTC. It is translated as CSASGQGDYNEQFF.

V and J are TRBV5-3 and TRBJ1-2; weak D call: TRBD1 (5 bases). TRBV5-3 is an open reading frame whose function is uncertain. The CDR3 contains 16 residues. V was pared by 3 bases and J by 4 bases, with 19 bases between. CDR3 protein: CARSSFGAPLGYGYTF. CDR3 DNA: TGTGCCAGAAGCTCCTTTGGGGCCCCGTTGGGCTATGGCTACACCTTC.

CDR3 coding DNA: TGTGCCAGCAGTTCCCCCGGGACAGGCTCCTACGAGCAGTACTTC. Amino acid sequence: CASSSPGTGSYEQYF. This chain uses TRBV6-6 with TRBJ2-7; 8 bases align to TRBD1. Germline CDR1 is MNHNY and CDR2 is SVGAGI (reference sequence). This CDR3 spans 15 amino acids. Trimming took 4 bases from V and 0 from J; bases not matched to a gene: 5.

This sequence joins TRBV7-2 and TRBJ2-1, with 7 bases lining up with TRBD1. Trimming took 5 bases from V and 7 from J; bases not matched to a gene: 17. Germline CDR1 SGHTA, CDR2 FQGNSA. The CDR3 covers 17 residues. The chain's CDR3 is CASSPSGQRGGGNEQFF. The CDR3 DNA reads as TGTGCCAGCAGCCCCTCGGGACAGAGAGGTGGCGGGAATGAGCAGTTCTTC.

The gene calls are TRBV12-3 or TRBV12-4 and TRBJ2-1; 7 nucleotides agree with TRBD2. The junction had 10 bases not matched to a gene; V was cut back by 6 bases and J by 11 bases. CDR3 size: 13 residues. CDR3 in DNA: TGTGCCAGCAGCCTTTCGAGGCGGGAGAAGCAGTTCTTC. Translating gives CASSLSRREKQFF.

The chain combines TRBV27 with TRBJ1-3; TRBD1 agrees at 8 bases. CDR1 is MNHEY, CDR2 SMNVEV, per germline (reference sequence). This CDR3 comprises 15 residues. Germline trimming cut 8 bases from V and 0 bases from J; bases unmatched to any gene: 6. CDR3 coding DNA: TGTGCCAGCGGACAGGGAACACCCTCTGGAAACACCATATATTTT. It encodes CASGQGTPSGNTIYF.

CDR3 coding DNA: TGTGCCATCGAGGATCCGGCGGGGATTTCCTACGAGCAGTACTTC. This translates into CAIEDPAGISYEQYF. V gene TRBV10-3 combines with J gene TRBJ2-7; perhaps TRBD2 as D (6 bases). Germline loops: CDR1 ENHRY, CDR2 SYGVKD. The CDR3 sequence is 15 residues long. Trimming cost V 8 bases and J 1 base, with 18 bases left between them.